These 10 T cell receptor beta chains originate from one sample sequenced in a study of T cells after yellow fever vaccination. TCRdb re-called the 5' RACE reads through MiXCR, storing one row per CDR3 protein. The sample shows just under 600,000 distinct CDR3 sequences, about 13% of them seen only once. Sequencing was performed on PBMCs, taken on the day of the yellow fever booster vaccination. The receptors come from a man younger than 45 who received the YFV17D yellow fever vaccine.

CDR3 in DNA: TGTGCCAGCAGAAGGGACTATGGGCGGTACGAGCAGTACTTC. It yields the protein CASRRDYGRYEQYF. This chain links TRBV27 with TRBJ2-7; TRBD2 matches at 7 bases. V shed 6 bases, J shed 4 bases, and the junction held 9 bases outside the gene matches. CDR1 is MNHEY, CDR2 SMNVEV, per germline (reference sequence). The CDR3 is 14 amino acids.

The chain uses TRBV6-2 or TRBV6-3 and TRBJ2-2, with D perhaps matching TRBD2 (5 bases). The germline V and J ends were trimmed by 5 bases and 9 bases, with 7 bases remaining between them. In germline, CDR1 is MNHEY, CDR2 SVGEGT. This CDR3 contains 11 residues. The CDR3 bases are TGTGCCAGCAGTAGGGAGAGGGAGCTGTTTTTT. Residues: CASSRERELFF.

Only a few counts were recorded for this clonotype. The chain links TRBV21-1 to TRBJ2-7; the table assigns TRBD2, which was not confirmed against the DNA. TRBV21-1 is a pseudogene. This CDR3 has 16 amino acids. Here the CDR3 DNA reads TGTGCCAGCAGCAAAGAATGCCCGCCGTGCTCCTACGAGCAGTACTTC. Amino acids: CASSKECPPCSYEQYF.

This clonotype was counted ten times or more. The J gene is TRBJ1-4, the V gene TRBV20-1; 7 positions agree with TRBD1. V was pared by 6 bases and J by 5 bases, with 9 bases of the junction left unmatched. Germline V gives CDR1 DFQATT, CDR2 SNEGSKA (reference sequence). This CDR3 spans 14 amino acids. For the CDR3, the DNA is TGCAGTGCCCGCTCCGGGACAGAAAATGAAAAACTGTTTTTT. Translating it yields CSARSGTENEKLFF.

V gene TRBV3-1 combines with J gene TRBJ2-1, with D tentatively TRBD1 (6 bases). This CDR3 is built from 14 residues. CDR1 and CDR2 from the germline V gene are LGHDT and YNNKEL (reference sequence). Trimming cost V 3 bases and J 5 bases, with 11 bases left between them. In nucleotides, the CDR3 is TGTGCCAGCAGCCACCTCGGACAGAACAATGAGCAGTTCTTC. Protein product: CASSHLGQNNEQFF.

The chain combines TRBV5-1 with TRBJ2-7; 9 nucleotides line up with TRBD1. The CDR3 consists of 16 residues. Germline V gene sequence: CDR1 SGHRS, CDR2 YFSETQ. The ends lost 1 base at V and 2 bases at J; junction bases unmatched: 7. CDR3 DNA: TGCGCCAGCAGCTTGACCCCGGGACAGGGCCCCTACGAGCAGTACTTC. This codes for CASSLTPGQGPYEQYF.

The gene calls are TRBV27 and TRBJ2-7, with 11 bases matching TRBD2. The CDR3 totals 14 residues. V gave up 6 bases and J gave up 4 bases; unmatched junction bases: 5. The V gene's germline CDR1 is MNHEY and CDR2 SMNVEV (reference sequence). The CDR3: CASRERTSGYEQYF. The CDR3 nucleotides read TGTGCCAGCAGGGAGAGGACTAGCGGGTACGAGCAGTACTTC.

Only a few counts were recorded for this clonotype. V and J are TRBV21-1 and TRBJ2-2; the table's D call, TRBD1, has no DNA check behind it. TRBV21-1 counts as a pseudogene. The CDR3 runs to 15 residues. The CDR3 DNA reads TGTGCCAGCAGCAGGCCGGGCAGGAGCACCGGGGAGCTGTTTTTT. It encodes CASSRPGRSTGELFF.

This clonotype was counted many times. V is TRBV7-9 and J is TRBJ2-1; no firm D call. This CDR3 is 11 amino acids long. Germline values: CDR1 SEHNR, CDR2 FQNEAQ (reference sequence). The V end lost 2 bases, the J end lost 6 bases, and 2 bases lay between the germline ends. The CDR3 bases are TGTGCCAGCAGCTTAACCAATGAGCAGTTCTTC. Translated, it gives CASSLTNEQFF.

The gene calls are TRBV6-1 and TRBJ2-1; 15 positions match TRBD2. V shed 6 bases, J shed 8 bases, and the junction held 5 bases outside the gene matches. Germline V CDR1 and CDR2: MNHNS, SASEGT. The CDR3 sequence is 15 residues long. The DNA for the CDR3 is TGTGCCAGCAGGGCGGGACTAGCGGGAGGACATGAGCAGTTCTTC. Protein sequence: CASRAGLAGGHEQFF.